The entry below describes one T cell receptor beta chain. What it binds is not known. This sample was taken from a study of cytomegalovirus exposure and HLA in healthy donors. Study results and caveats: Among the most significant clusters, several appeared linked to common viral pathogens in a later analysis. Many donors shared some public TCRs, even though most TCR sequences were rare. Data from an earlier analysis indicated that most TCR beta V segments were productive either about 87% or about 30% of the time.

Primers: 60 Vbeta forward and 13 Jbeta reverse. The method was immunoSEQ multiplex PCR; TCRdb's version includes in-frame clones alone and lacks a portion of them. The sample lists 100,000 to 150,000 clones; around 80% were seen once. V gave up 4 bases and J gave up 2 bases; unmatched junction bases: 10. The CDR3 loop spans 17 amino acids. Germline CDR1 SGHKS, CDR2 YYEKEE (reference sequence). The clonotype originates from a woman between 40 and 55 years old in good health and CMV-seronegative. The rearrangement links TRBV5-5 to TRBJ1-3, with 9 bases fitting TRBD1. Sequenced material: PBMCs. In DNA form, the CDR3 reads TGTGCCAGCAGCGTTGAACAGGGGGCGATAGCTGGAAACACCATATATTTT. Its translation is CASSVEQGAIAGNTIYF.